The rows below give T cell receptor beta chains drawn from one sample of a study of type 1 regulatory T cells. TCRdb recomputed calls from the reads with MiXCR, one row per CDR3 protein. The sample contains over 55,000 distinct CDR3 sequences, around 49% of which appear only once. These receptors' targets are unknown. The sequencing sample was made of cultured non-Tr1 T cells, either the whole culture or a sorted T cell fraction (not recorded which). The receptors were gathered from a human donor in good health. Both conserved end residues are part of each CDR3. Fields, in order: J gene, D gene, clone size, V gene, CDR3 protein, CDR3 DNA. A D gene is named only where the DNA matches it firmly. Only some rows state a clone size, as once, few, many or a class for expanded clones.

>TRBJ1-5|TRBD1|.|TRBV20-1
CSARVETGAFNQPQHF
TGCAGTGCTAGAGTCGAAACAGGGGCTTTCAATCAGCCCCAGCATTTT
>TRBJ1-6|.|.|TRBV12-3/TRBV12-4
CASSLGSRKGGNNSPLHF
TGTGCCAGCAGTTTAGGGAGCCGGAAAGGCGGGAATAATTCACCCCTCCACTTT
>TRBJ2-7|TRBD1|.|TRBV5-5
CASSARDRFYEQYF
TGTGCCAGCAGCGCACGGGACAGATTTTACGAGCAGTACTTC
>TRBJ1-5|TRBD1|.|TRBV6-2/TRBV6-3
CASSLGQGAHQPQHF
TGTGCCAGCAGCCTTGGACAGGGGGCGCATCAGCCCCAGCATTTT
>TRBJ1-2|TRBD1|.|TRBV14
CASSARQGTAHFYYGYTF
TGTGCCAGCAGCGCCCGACAGGGCACGGCACACTTCTACTATGGCTACACCTTC
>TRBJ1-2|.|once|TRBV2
CATQLGPPYGYTF
TGTGCCACCCAACTCGGGCCTCCCTATGGCTACACCTTC
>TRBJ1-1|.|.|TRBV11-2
CASSFAYQKNTEAFF
TGTGCCAGCAGCTTTGCGTACCAGAAGAACACTGAAGCTTTCTTT
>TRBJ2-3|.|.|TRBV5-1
CASRFSTDTQYF
TGCGCCAGCCGATTTAGCACAGATACGCAGTATTTT
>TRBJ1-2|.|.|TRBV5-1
CASSKDSNYGYTF
TGCGCCAGCAGCAAGGACAGTAACTATGGCTACACCTTC
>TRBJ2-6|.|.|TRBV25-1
CASSDPKGLGGSGANVLTF
TGTGCCAGCAGTGACCCCAAGGGACTGGGAGGCTCTGGGGCCAACGTCCTGACTTTC
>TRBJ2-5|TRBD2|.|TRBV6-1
CASSELAGGQETQYF
TGTGCCAGCAGTGAACTAGCGGGGGGGCAAGAGACCCAGTACTTC
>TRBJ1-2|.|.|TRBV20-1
CSARSNRLPHGYTF
TGCAGTGCTAGGTCCAATAGACTTCCTCATGGCTACACCTTC
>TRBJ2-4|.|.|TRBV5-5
CASSLDPSLAKNIQYF
TGTGCCAGCAGCTTGGACCCGTCTCTAGCCAAAAACATTCAGTACTTC
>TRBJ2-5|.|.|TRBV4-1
CASSFPMGGGQEIQYF
TGCGCCAGCAGCTTTCCCATGGGAGGGGGTCAAGAGATCCAGTACTTC
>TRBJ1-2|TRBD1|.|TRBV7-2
CASSPGTGELTF
TGTGCCAGCAGCCCTGGGACAGGGGAACTAACCTTC
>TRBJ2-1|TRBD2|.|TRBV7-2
CASSSPSGGFQGGEQFF
TGTGCCAGCAGCTCCCCTAGCGGGGGGTTCCAGGGTGGTGAGCAGTTCTTC
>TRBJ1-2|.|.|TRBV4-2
CASSQGQYMGYTF
TGTGCCAGCAGCCAAGGACAGTACATGGGCTACACCTTC
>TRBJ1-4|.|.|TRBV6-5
CASSYRAANEKLFF
TGTGCCAGCAGTTATCGAGCAGCTAATGAAAAACTGTTTTTT
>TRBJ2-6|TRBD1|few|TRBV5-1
CASSSRDRVSGANVLTF
TGCGCCAGCAGTTCCCGGGACAGGGTTTCTGGGGCCAACGTCCTGACTTTC
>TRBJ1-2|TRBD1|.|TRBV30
CAWNLDRAFYGYTF
TGTGCCTGGAACCTCGACAGGGCCTTTTATGGCTACACCTTC
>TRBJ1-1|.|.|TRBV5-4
CASSLQSVGTEAFF
TGTGCCAGCAGCTTGCAGAGCGTCGGCACTGAAGCTTTCTTT
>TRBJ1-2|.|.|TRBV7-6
CASSLGDGENYGYTF
TGTGCCAGCAGCTTAGGGGACGGAGAGAACTATGGCTACACCTTC
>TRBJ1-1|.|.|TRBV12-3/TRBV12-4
CATVRTENTEAFF
TGTGCCACCGTAAGGACAGAGAACACTGAAGCTTTCTTT